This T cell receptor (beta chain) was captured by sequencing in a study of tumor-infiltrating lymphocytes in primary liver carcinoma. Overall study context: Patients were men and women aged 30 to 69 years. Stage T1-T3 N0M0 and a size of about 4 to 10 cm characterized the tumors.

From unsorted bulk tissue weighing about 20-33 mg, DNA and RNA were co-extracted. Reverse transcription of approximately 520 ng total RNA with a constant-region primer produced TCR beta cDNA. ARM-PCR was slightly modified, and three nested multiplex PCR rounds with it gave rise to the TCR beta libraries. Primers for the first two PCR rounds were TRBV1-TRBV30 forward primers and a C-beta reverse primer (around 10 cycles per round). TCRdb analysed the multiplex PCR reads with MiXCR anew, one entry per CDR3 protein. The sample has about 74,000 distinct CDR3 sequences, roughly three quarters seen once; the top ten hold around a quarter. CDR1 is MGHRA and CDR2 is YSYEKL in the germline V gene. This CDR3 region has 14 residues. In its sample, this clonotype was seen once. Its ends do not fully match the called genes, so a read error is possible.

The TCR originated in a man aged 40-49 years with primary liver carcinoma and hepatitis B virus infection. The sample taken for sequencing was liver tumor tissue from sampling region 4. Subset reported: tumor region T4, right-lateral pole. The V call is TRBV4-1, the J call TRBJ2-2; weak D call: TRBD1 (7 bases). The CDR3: CASRLGGRGGELFF. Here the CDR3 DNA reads TGCGCCAGCAGACTAGGGGGCCGGGGCGGGGAACTGTTTTTT.